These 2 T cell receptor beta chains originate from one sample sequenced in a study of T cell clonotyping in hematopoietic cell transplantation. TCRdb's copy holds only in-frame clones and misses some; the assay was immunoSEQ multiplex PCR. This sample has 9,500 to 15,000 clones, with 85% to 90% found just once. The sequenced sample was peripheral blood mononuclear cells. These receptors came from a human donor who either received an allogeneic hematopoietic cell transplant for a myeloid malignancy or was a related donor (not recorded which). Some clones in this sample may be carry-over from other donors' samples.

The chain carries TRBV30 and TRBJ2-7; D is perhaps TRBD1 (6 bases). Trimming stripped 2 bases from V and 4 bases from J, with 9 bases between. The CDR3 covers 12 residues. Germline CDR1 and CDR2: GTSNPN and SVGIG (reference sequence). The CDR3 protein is CAWSWGRYEQYF. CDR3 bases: TGTGCCTGGAGTTGGGGGCGTTACGAGCAGTACTTC.

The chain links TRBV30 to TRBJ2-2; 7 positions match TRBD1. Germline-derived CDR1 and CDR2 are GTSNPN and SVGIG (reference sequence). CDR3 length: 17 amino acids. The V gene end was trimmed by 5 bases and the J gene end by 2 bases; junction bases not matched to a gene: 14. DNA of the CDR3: TGTGCCTGGGAGACAGGGACCGTGCTTTTTAACACCGGGGAGCTGTTTTTT. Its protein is CAWETGTVLFNTGELFF.